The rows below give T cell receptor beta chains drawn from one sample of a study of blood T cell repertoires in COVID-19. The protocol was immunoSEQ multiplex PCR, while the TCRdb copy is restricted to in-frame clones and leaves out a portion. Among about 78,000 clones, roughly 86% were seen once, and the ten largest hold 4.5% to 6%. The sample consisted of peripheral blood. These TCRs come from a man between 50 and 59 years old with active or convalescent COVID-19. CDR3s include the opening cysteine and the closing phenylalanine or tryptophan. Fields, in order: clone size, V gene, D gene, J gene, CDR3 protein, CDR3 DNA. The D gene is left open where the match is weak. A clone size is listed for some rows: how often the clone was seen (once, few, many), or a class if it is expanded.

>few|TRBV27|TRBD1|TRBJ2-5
CASSFTRWDREETQYF
TGTGCCAGCAGTTTTACCCGGTGGGACAGGGAAGAGACCCAGTACTTC
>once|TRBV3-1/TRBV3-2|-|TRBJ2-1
CASSRIAGNYNEQFF
TGTGCCAGCAGTCGTATAGCAGGGAACTACAATGAGCAGTTCTTC
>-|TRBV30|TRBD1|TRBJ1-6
CACTGGTYNSPLHF
TGTGCCTGTACAGGGGGCACCTATAATTCACCCCTCCACTTT
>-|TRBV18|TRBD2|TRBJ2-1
CASSPYSGGGANNEQFF
TGTGCCAGCTCACCATATTCTGGGGGAGGGGCGAACAATGAGCAGTTCTTC
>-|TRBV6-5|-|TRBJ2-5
CASKNRYQETQYF
TGTGCCAGCAAGAACAGGTACCAAGAGACCCAGTACTTC
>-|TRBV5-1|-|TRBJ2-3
CASSSRVSSTDTQYF
TGCGCCAGCAGCTCAAGAGTGTCCAGCACAGATACGCAGTATTTT
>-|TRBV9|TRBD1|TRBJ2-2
CASSPRQGSGTGELFF
TGTGCCAGCAGCCCAAGACAGGGGTCGGGCACCGGGGAGCTGTTTTTT
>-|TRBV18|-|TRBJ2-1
CASSPLRVNNEQFF
TGTGCCAGCTCACCACTACGCGTCAACAATGAGCAGTTCTTC
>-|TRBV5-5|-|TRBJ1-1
CASSLAVGRWNTEAFF
TGTGCCAGCAGCTTGGCCGTCGGCAGGTGGAACACTGAAGCTTTCTTT
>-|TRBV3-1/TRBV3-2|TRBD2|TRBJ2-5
CASSQPGLAQETQYF
TGTGCCAGCAGCCAACCGGGACTAGCCCAAGAGACCCAGTACTTC
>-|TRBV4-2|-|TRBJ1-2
CASSQDLAGNYGYTF
TGTGCCAGCAGCCAAGATCTGGCGGGGAACTATGGCTACACCTTC
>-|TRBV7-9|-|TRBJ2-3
CASSSTSSPTDTQYF
TGTGCCAGCAGCTCCACATCTTCACCCACAGATACGCAGTATTTT
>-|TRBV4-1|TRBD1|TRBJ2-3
CASSLGQGALDTQYF
TGCGCCAGCAGCCTGGGACAGGGGGCTTTAGATACGCAGTATTTT
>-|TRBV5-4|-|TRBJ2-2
CASSLGQPTGELFF
TGTGCCAGCAGCTTGGGACAGCCCACCGGGGAGCTGTTTTTT
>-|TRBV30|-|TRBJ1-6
CAANVGGNSPLHF
TGTGCCGCCAACGTAGGAGGGAATTCACCCCTCCACTTT
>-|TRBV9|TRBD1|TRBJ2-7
CASSVDFGDRGDHEQYF
TGTGCCAGCAGCGTAGATTTCGGGGACAGGGGGGACCACGAGCAGTACTTC
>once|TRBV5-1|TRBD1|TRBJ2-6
CASSLGWTGAGANVLTF
TGCGCCAGCAGCTTGGGCTGGACAGGGGCTGGGGCCAACGTCCTGACTTTC
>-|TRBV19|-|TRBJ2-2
CASSTTASANTGELFF
TGTGCCAGTAGCACAACTGCGAGCGCGAACACCGGGGAGCTGTTTTTT
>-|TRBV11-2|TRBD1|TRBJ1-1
CASSQWAGGGTEAFF
TGTGCCAGCAGCCAGTGGGCAGGGGGTGGGACTGAAGCTTTCTTT
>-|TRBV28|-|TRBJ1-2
CASNPGDLYGYTF
TGTGCCAGCAATCCCGGGGATTTATATGGCTACACCTTC
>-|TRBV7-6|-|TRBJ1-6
CANRRILHNNNSPLHF
TGTGCAAACAGGCGGATTCTCCATAATAATAATTCACCCCTCCACTTT
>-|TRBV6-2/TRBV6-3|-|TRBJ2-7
CASSPLSGGIYEQYF
TGTGCCAGCAGTCCCCTATCGGGGGGCATATACGAGCAGTACTTC
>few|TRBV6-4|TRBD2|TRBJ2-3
CASSEERGSTDTQYF
TGTGCCAGCAGTGAAGAGCGGGGGAGCACAGATACGCAGTATTTT
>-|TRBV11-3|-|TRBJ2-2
CASSLWQGSNTGELFF
TGTGCCAGCAGCTTGTGGCAGGGGAGTAACACCGGGGAGCTGTTTTTT
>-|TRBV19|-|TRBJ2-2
CASSIVAVGTGELFF
TGTGCCAGTAGTATAGTGGCAGTCGGGACCGGGGAGCTGTTTTTT
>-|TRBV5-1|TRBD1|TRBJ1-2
CASSNGQGSNYGYTF
TGCGCCAGCAGCAACGGACAGGGAAGCAACTATGGCTACACCTTC
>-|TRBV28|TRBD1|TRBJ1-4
CASSGTAEKLFF
TGTGCCAGCAGTGGGACAGCTGAAAAACTGTTTTTT